This TCR beta chain was documented in a study of Graves' ophthalmopathy and Graves' hyperthyroidism. Whole-study context: The study drew peripheral blood at initial diagnosis, before any treatment.

The germline V gene encodes CDR1 KGHSH and CDR2 LQKENI. J lost 4 bases, V lost 4 bases, and 5 bases had no gene match. The CDR3 has 14 amino acids. The hyperthyroidism patients, aged 18 to 65, had been newly diagnosed, with under 2 months' duration. PBMCs were isolated from a roughly 9 ml sample of fresh peripheral blood. The authors amplified TCR beta CDR3 regions from RNA transcripts. The first-round RT-PCR employed HTBI primers together with the Qiagen OneStep RT-PCR kit. A multiplex PCR was then performed as the second round. Via MiXCR, TCRdb re-called the multiplex PCR reads, giving one row per CDR3 protein. The sample yields hundreds of thousands of distinct CDR3 sequences, about 20% seen once. This clonotype showed up many times.

The receptor's source is a woman under 30 with stable Graves' hyperthyroidism. Some clones in this sample may be carry-over from other donors' samples. The sequenced sample consisted of peripheral blood. V usage is TRBV18 and J usage is TRBJ1-2; the match to TRBD1 covers 8 bases. The CDR3 DNA follows: TGTGCCAGCTCACTGGGACAGGCGATCTATGGCTACACCTTC. Residues: CASSLGQAIYGYTF. The variable domain in full, with the rest retrieved from reference TRBV18 and TRBJ1-2, is NAGVMQNPRHLVRRRGQEARLRCSPMKGHSHVYWYRQLPEEGLKFMVYLQKENIIDESGMPKERFSAEFPKEGPSILRIQQVVRGDSAAYFCASSLGQAIYGYTFGSGTRLTVV.